These 13 T cell receptor beta chains came from one sample sequenced in a study of blood T cell repertoires in COVID-19. The table came from immunoSEQ multiplex PCR; TCRdb's copy has only in-frame clones and leaves some out. The sample has around 47,000 clones, over 75% seen once. The specimen sequenced was peripheral blood. These receptors were collected from a man aged 65 to 79 with active COVID-19.

The chain is built from TRBV9 and TRBJ2-7, with TRBD1 matching over 9 bases. The CDR3 has 18 residues. Germline CDR1 is SGDLS and CDR2 is YYNGEE. Trimming took 0 bases from V and 0 from J; bases not matched to a gene: 10. CDR3 amino acids: CASSVGGPGDRVSYEQYF. The CDR3 DNA follows: TGTGCCAGCAGCGTAGGAGGGCCGGGGGACAGGGTCTCCTACGAGCAGTACTTC.

V is TRBV18 and J is TRBJ2-1; 7 bases fit TRBD2. The germline V gene has CDR1 KGHSH and CDR2 LQKENI. Trimming took 4 bases from V and 8 from J; bases not matched to a gene: 5. This CDR3 comprises 13 residues. Here the CDR3 reads CASSRGGYDEQFF. The CDR3, as DNA: TGTGCCAGCTCACGGGGGGGGTACGATGAGCAGTTCTTC.

The V gene is TRBV12-3 or TRBV12-4, the J gene TRBJ2-7; 7 bases line up with TRBD1. The length of the CDR3 is 12 residues. V lost 6 bases to trimming and J lost 4 bases; unmatched junction nucleotides: 3. The CDR3 is CASSQTGYEQYF. CDR3 nucleotides: TGTGCCAGCAGCCAGACAGGGTACGAGCAGTACTTC.

Only a few counts were recorded for this clone. The chain links TRBV13 to TRBJ2-3; D remains ambiguous. The germline V gene has CDR1 PRHDT and CDR2 FYEKMQ (reference sequence). Trimming stripped 2 bases from V and 0 bases from J, with 12 bases between. This CDR3 is 16 amino acids long. The CDR3 is CASSLKYGRSTDTQYF. In nucleotides, the CDR3 is TGTGCCAGCAGCTTAAAGTATGGCAGAAGCACAGATACGCAGTATTTT.

V usage is TRBV6-5 and J usage is TRBJ2-7; TRBD1 aligns across 9 bases. Trimming cost V 6 bases and J 0 bases; bases outside gene matches: 3. The CDR3 loop spans 14 amino acids. CDR1 is MNHEY, CDR2 SVGAGI, per germline. CDR3 DNA: TGTGCCAGCAGACCGGGACAGGGCTCCTACGAGCAGTACTTC. This gives the protein CASRPGQGSYEQYF.

This rearrangement joins TRBV6-2 or TRBV6-3 to TRBJ1-5; no firm D call. Germline assignment: CDR1 MNHEY and CDR2 SVGEGT. The V and J ends lost 6 bases and 3 bases respectively, with 9 bases between them. This CDR3 contains 13 residues. CDR3 sequence: CASSRTTNQPQHF. CDR3 bases: TGTGCCAGCAGCCGCACTACCAATCAGCCCCAGCATTTT.

The chain has TRBV11-1 and TRBJ1-2; D is perhaps TRBD1 (5 bases). V gave up 7 bases and J gave up 2 bases, with 17 bases separating them. The germline V gene encodes CDR1 SGHAT and CDR2 FQDESV (reference sequence). The CDR3 totals 15 residues. The CDR3 spells CASTKGRGTNYGYTF. The CDR3 DNA sequence: TGTGCCAGCACAAAAGGCCGGGGGACGAACTATGGCTACACCTTC. Based on the CDR3 plus reference TRBV11-1 and TRBJ1-2, the full variable domain is EAEVAQSPRYKITEKSQAVAFWCDPISGHATLYWYRQILGQGPELLVQFQDESVVDDSQLPKDRFSAERLKGVDSTLKIQPAELGDSAMYLCASTKGRGTNYGYTFGSGTRLTVV.

The chain links TRBV14 to TRBJ2-1; 9 nucleotides agree with TRBD1. With V trimmed by 4 bases and J by 5 bases, 6 bases remained unmatched. This CDR3 comprises 15 residues. Germline V gene lookup returns CDR1 SGHDN and CDR2 FVKESK. The CDR3 protein is CASSLGTGLHNEQFF. The CDR3 DNA follows: TGTGCCAGCAGCCTTGGGACAGGGCTACACAATGAGCAGTTCTTC.

This chain connects TRBV7-3 to TRBJ2-7; tentative D call: TRBD2 (6 bases). The germline V and J ends were trimmed by 0 bases and 4 bases, with 10 bases remaining between them. Per the germline V gene, CDR1 is SGHTA and CDR2 is FQGTGA. There are 14 residues in the CDR3. The CDR3 region has the DNA TGTGCCAGCAGCTTAACGGGGGGAATATACGAGCAGTACTTC. Protein product: CASSLTGGIYEQYF. Based on the CDR3 plus reference TRBV7-3 and TRBJ2-7, the full variable domain is GAGVSQTPSNKVTEKGKYVELRCDPISGHTALYWYRQSLGQGPEFLIYFQGTGAADDSGLPNDRFFAVRPEGSVSTLKIQRTERGDSAVYLCASSLTGGIYEQYFGPGTRLTVT.

The chain uses TRBV5-1 and TRBJ2-1, with 7 bases lining up with TRBD2. CDR1 is SGHRS and CDR2 is YFSETQ in the germline V gene. V was pared by 0 bases and J by 9 bases, with 6 bases of the junction left unmatched. This CDR3 is built from 14 residues. CDR3 sequence (DNA): TGCGCCAGCAGCTTGGTCGCGGGGGTGGTTGAGCAGTTCTTC. Translated, it gives CASSLVAGVVEQFF.

The chain joins TRBV9 to TRBJ1-2; TRBD1 matches at 9 bases. Per germline, CDR1 SGDLS and CDR2 YYNGEE. J gave up 5 bases and V 0 bases, and 2 bases lay outside the gene matches. CDR3 length: 14 residues. The CDR3 bases are TGTGCCAGCAGCGTAGCGACAGGGGGATATGGCTACACCTTC. This sequence encodes CASSVATGGYGYTF.

The V and J genes are TRBV15 and TRBJ2-7, with D perhaps TRBD2 (5 bases). The CDR3 runs 14 residues. Germline V gives CDR1 LNHNV, CDR2 YYDKDF (reference sequence). V lost 1 base, J lost 2 bases, and 9 bases lay in between. For the CDR3, the DNA is TGTGCCACCAGCAGAGTTGGAGGTCCCTACGAGCAGTACTTC. It yields the protein CATSRVGGPYEQYF.

V and J are TRBV4-3 and TRBJ2-1, with 9 bases fitting TRBD2. V lost 1 base and J lost 6; bases outside the gene matches: 7. The V gene's germline CDR1 is LGHNA and CDR2 YSLEER. The CDR3 length is 16 residues. CDR3 DNA: TGCGCCAGCAGCCAAGCCTTTGCGGGGGGGCCCAATGAGCAGTTCTTC. This gives the protein CASSQAFAGGPNEQFF.